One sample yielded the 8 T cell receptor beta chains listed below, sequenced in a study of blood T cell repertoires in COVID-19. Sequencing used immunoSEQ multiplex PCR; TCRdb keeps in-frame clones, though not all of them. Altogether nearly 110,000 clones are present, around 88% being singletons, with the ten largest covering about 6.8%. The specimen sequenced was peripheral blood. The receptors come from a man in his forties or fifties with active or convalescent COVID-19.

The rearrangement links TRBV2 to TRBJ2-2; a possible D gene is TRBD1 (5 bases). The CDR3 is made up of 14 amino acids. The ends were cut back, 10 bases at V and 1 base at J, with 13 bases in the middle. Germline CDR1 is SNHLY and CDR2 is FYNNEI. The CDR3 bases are TGTGCCACAAGCAAGACAGTGAACACCGGGGAGCTGTTTTTT. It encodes CATSKTVNTGELFF.

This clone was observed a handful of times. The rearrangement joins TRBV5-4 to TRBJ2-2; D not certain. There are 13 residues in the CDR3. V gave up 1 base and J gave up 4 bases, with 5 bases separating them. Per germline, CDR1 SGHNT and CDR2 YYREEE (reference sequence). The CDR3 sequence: CASSLSFTGELFF. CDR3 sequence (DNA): TGTGCCAGCAGCTTGAGCTTCACCGGGGAGCTGTTTTTT.

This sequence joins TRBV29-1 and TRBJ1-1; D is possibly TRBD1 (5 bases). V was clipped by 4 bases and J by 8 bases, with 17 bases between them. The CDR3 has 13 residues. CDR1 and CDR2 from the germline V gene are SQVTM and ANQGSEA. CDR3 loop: CSVGLVLTGEAFF. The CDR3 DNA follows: TGCAGCGTTGGTCTCGTTTTAACAGGCGAAGCTTTCTTT.

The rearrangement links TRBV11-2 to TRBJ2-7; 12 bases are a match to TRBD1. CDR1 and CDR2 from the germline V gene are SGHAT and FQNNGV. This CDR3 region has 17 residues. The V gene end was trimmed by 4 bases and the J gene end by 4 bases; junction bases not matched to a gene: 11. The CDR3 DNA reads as TGTGCCAGCAGCTCCCATCGGGACAGGGGGCGAGGGTACGAGCAGTACTTC. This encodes CASSSHRDRGRGYEQYF. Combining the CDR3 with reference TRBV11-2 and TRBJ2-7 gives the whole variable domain EAGVAQSPRYKIIEKRQSVAFWCNPISGHATLYWYQQILGQGPKLLIQFQNNGVVDDSQLPKDRFSAERLKGVDSTLKIQPAKLEDSAVYLCASSSHRDRGRGYEQYFGPGTRLTVT.

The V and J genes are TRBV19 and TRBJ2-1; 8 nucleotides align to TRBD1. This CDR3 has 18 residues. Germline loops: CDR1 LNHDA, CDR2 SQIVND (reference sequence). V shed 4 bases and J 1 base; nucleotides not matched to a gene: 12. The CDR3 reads CASSKNRGLIGSYNEQFF. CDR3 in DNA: TGTGCCAGTAGTAAAAACAGGGGGTTGATTGGGTCCTACAATGAGCAGTTCTTC.

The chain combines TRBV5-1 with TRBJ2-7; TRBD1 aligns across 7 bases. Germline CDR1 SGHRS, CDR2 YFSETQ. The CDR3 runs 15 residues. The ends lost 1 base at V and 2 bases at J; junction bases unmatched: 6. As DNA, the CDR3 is TGCGCCAGCAGCTTGAGGGCAGGGGGACCCTACGAGCAGTACTTC. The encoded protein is CASSLRAGGPYEQYF. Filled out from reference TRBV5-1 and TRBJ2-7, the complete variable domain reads KAGVTQTPRYLIKTRGQQVTLSCSPISGHRSVSWYQQTPGQGLQFLFEYFSETQRNKGNFPGRFSGRQFSNSRSEMNVSTLELGDSALYLCASSLRAGGPYEQYFGPGTRLTVT.

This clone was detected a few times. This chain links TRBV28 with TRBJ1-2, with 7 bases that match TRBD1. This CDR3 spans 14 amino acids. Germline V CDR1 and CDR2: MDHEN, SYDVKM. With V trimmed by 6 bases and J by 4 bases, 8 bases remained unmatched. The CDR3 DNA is TGTGCCAGCAGCCCTTACAGGGGAACCTATGGCTACACCTTC. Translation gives CASSPYRGTYGYTF.

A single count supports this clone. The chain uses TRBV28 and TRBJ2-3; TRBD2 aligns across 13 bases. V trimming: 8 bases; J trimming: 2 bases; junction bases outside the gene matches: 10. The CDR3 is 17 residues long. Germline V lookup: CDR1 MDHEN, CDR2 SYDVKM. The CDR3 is CASSAPGLAGPTDTQYF. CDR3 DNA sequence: TGTGCCAGCTCCGCCCCGGGACTAGCGGGACCCACAGATACGCAGTATTTT.